Given below is one T cell receptor beta chain in context. The data derive from a study of blood T cells in healthy people across ages. Combining a sample-barcoded 5' primer with a J-beta primer mix, a second PCR ran for roughly 7 to 12 cycles. Using its own MiXCR run on the 5' RACE reads, TCRdb lists one record per CDR3 protein. The data hold hundreds of thousands of distinct CDR3 sequences, with 45% to 50% observed a single time. Trimming stripped 5 bases from V and 4 bases from J, with 17 bases between. The CDR3 is 14 amino acids. Germline V CDR1 and CDR2: SQVTM, ANQGSEA. The chain joins TRBV29-1 to TRBJ1-1, with TRBD1 as a possible D gene (5 bases). Sequencing used blood. The sequence was obtained from a woman aged 55-75 years in good health. The CDR3 coding sequence is TGCAGCGTTCGAGGGGCCTATTCAGGCACTGAAGCTTTCTTT. As protein: CSVRGAYSGTEAFF. Full variable domain (missing parts from reference TRBV29-1 and TRBJ1-1): SAVISQKPSRDICQRGTSLTIQCQVDSQVTMMFWYRQQPGQSLTLIATANQGSEATYESGFVIDKFPISRPNLTFSTLTVSNMSPEDSSIYLCSVRGAYSGTEAFFGQGTRLTVV.